This TCR beta chain came from a study of cytomegalovirus exposure and HLA in healthy donors. PCR involved 60 Vbeta and 13 Jbeta primers. Some clones are missing from TCRdb's copy, which holds only in-frame ones; the method was immunoSEQ multiplex PCR. The sample lists around 39,000 clones; around two thirds were seen once. The CDR3 contains 17 residues. Germline V gene sequence: CDR1 LNHNV, CDR2 YYDKDF (reference sequence). J lost 7 bases, V lost 2 bases, and 14 bases had no gene match. This clone appeared a few times. The J gene is TRBJ1-1, the V gene TRBV15, with TRBD1 identical over 9 bases. Sequences were obtained from PBMCs. This receptor was identified in a human donor in good health. The CDR3 sequence is CATSRTTGTGTSGEAFF. CDR3 nucleotides: TGTGCCACCAGCAGAACCACCGGGACAGGGACCTCGGGTGAAGCTTTCTTT.